This T cell receptor beta chain is drawn from a study of T cell changes during pregnancy in multiple sclerosis. TCRdb's table, derived via immunoSEQ multiplex PCR, lists solely in-frame clones and lacks some. Of more than 80,000 clones listed, about 96% are singletons. Trimming cost V 7 bases and J 3 bases, with 17 bases left between them. Germline V lookup: CDR1 ENHRY, CDR2 SYGVKD. The CDR3 is made up of 15 amino acids. V and J are TRBV10-3 and TRBJ2-3; the D gene is possibly TRBD2 (6 bases). The TCR comes from a female donor with multiple sclerosis, enrolled in a pregnancy study. Sequenced here: peripheral blood, sampled in the second trimester of pregnancy. CDR3 sequence reads: CAIKVSSGSTDTQYF. The CDR3 nucleotides read TGTGCCATCAAAGTGTCATCCGGGAGTACAGATACGCAGTATTTT.